What follows are 2 T cell receptor beta chains derived from one specimen sequenced in a study of blood T cell repertoires in COVID-19. Profiled with immunoSEQ multiplex PCR; TCRdb holds only in-frame clones, not every one. The table records about 110,000 clones, 88% of them present only once. Input material: peripheral blood. These TCRs come from a woman in her forties or fifties with acute or convalescent COVID-19.

The chain has TRBV4-2 and TRBJ1-2; TRBD1 is a possible D gene (6 bases). Trimming took 0 bases from V and 5 from J, leaving 10 bases between them. The V gene's germline CDR1 is LGHNA and CDR2 YNFKEQ. The CDR3 loop spans 14 amino acids. The CDR3 DNA follows: TGTGCCAGCAGCCAAGAATTACAGGGATATGGCTACACCTTC. Encoded protein: CASSQELQGYGYTF.

The rearrangement joins TRBV25-1 to TRBJ2-2; TRBD1 aligns across 7 bases. Germline loops: CDR1 MGHDK, CDR2 SYGVNS. V trimming: 4 bases; J trimming: 2 bases; junction bases outside the gene matches: 7. CDR3 length equals 16 residues. In nucleotides, the CDR3 is TGTGCCAGCAGTGGGCAGACAGGGATTAACACCGGGGAGCTGTTTTTT. Its protein is CASSGQTGINTGELFF. Using reference TRBV25-1 and TRBJ2-2 for the parts outside the CDR3, the full variable domain is EADIYQTPRYLVIGTGKKITLECSQTMGHDKMYWYQQDPGMELHLIHYSYGVNSTEKGDLSSESTVSRIRTEHFPLTLESARPSHTSQYLCASSGQTGINTGELFFGEGSRLTVL.